This is a list of T cell receptor beta chains from one sample in a study of shared T cell receptors in the human thymus. Generated by immunoSEQ multiplex PCR, the TCRdb table keeps only in-frame clones and is missing some. The sample contains more than 550,000 clones, around 85% of which appear only once. These same data were also listed under a study on human thymus T cells.

Sequencing used thymocytes. Source of these receptors: a girl under three years old with a congenital heart defect. Both conserved end residues are part of each CDR3. The D gene is left open where the match is weak. Not all rows give a size; the values are once, few, many and, for expanded clones, a class.

.,.,TRBJ1-3,TRBV15,TGTGCCACCAGCAGAGCGTCTACAGGGAGTGGAAACACCATATATTTT,CATSRASTGSGNTIYF
.,.,TRBJ1-5,TRBV6-1,TGTGCCAGCGGGCAGTTTAGCAATCAGCCCCAGCATTTT,CASGQFSNQPQHF
TRBD1,.,TRBJ2-7,TRBV6-1,TGTGCCAGCGGGGACAGTCCCTACGAGCAGTACTTC,CASGDSPYEQYF
.,.,TRBJ2-3,TRBV19,TGTGCCAGTAGTCCCCCAACAGGGTCTTATACCACAGATACGCAGTATTTT,CASSPPTGSYTTDTQYF
TRBD1,few,TRBJ1-1,TRBV13,TGTGCCAGCAACCAGGGCTACAGGGGTCGGCGCACTGAAGCTTTCTTT,CASNQGYRGRRTEAFF
.,once,TRBJ1-1,TRBV6-6,TGTGCCAGCGCGGCGTTAAGAGGAGTGAACACTGAAGCTTTCTTT,CASAALRGVNTEAFF
TRBD1,.,TRBJ1-6,TRBV5-1,TGCGCCAGCAGCCCTGGACAGGGTCGGTCACCCCTCCACTTT,CASSPGQGRSPLHF
.,.,TRBJ1-2,TRBV4-1,TGCGCCAGCCGATATCCCCGGCGGGAGGGACCAGCTTTCCATCTTGGCTACACCTTC,CASRYPRREGPAFHLGYTF
.,few,TRBJ2-1,TRBV4-2,TGTGCCAGCAGCCAAGTCAGGGGTTATAGCTCCTACAATGAGCAGTTCTTC,CASSQVRGYSSYNEQFF
.,.,TRBJ2-3,TRBV5-1,TGCGCCAGCAGGCGTTATGCAGATACGCAGTATTTT,CASRRYADTQYF
.,.,TRBJ2-5,TRBV11-2,TGTGCCAGCAGCTTACTCGAGCAAGAGACCCAGTACTTC,CASSLLEQETQYF
TRBD1,.,TRBJ2-1,TRBV12-5,TGTGCTAGTGGTGGCCCGGGACAGACACACAATGAGCAGTTCTTC,CASGGPGQTHNEQFF
TRBD1,.,TRBJ2-1,TRBV14,TGTGCCAGCAGCCAAGATTACAGGGGTCCGCACAATGAGCAGTTCTTC,CASSQDYRGPHNEQFF
TRBD2,.,TRBJ2-1,TRBV7-6,TGTGCCAGCAGCTACCGTTTGGGGGGGGATTACAATGAGCAGTTCTTC,CASSYRLGGDYNEQFF
TRBD2,.,TRBJ2-2,TRBV14,TGTGCCAGCAGCCCGCGACTAGCGGGGGGGCTTATCGGGGAGCTGTTTTTT,CASSPRLAGGLIGELFF
.,.,TRBJ2-3,TRBV14,TGTGCCAGCAGCCTACGAGGGACTAGCACAGATACGCAGTATTTT,CASSLRGTSTDTQYF
.,.,TRBJ1-1,TRBV10-3,TGTGCCATCAGTGAGTCTCTAGGGGAAAACACTGAAGCTTTCTTT,CAISESLGENTEAFF
.,few,TRBJ2-3,TRBV6-1,TGTGCCAGCAGTGAAGGGGGGGGACAGGTCACAGATACGCAGTATTTT,CASSEGGGQVTDTQYF
TRBD1,.,TRBJ2-5,TRBV2,TGTGCCAGCAGTGAGGGACAGGCGAAAGAGACCCAGTACTTC,CASSEGQAKETQYF
.,.,TRBJ1-3,TRBV29-1,TGCAGCGCCCGGTACTCTGGAAACACCATATATTTT,CSARYSGNTIYF